This TCR beta chain was identified during a study of post-analysis software for immune sequencing data. Every TCR beta cDNA library bore unique molecular identifiers. Input populations of roughly 0.95 to 10 million T cells gave rise to 500,000 to 600,000 cDNA molecules. One entry per CDR3 protein results from TCRdb running MiXCR on the PCR reads. The repertoire holds around 440,000 distinct CDR3 sequences, around 40% seen once, with roughly an eighth in the top ten. As concerns this clonotype: Antigen unknown.

Points from the study as a whole: Among roughly 5 TRBV segments more frequent in patients than controls were TRBV5-6, TRBV5-1 and TRBV20-1. Those samples that were prepared in the same batch co-clustered strongly by F measure. Versus controls, multiple sclerosis patients showed significantly lower diversity (normalized Chao1).

V lost 4 bases to trimming and J lost 8 bases, with 20 bases between them. The length of the CDR3 is 16 residues. Germline assignment: CDR1 MGHRA and CDR2 YSYEKL. Material: blood. The chain combines TRBV4-1 with TRBJ1-4; the D gene is possibly TRBD1 (5 bases). The clonotype originates from a girl aged 5-17 years with multiple sclerosis. The CDR3 loop is CASSRETHRGSEKLFF. The CDR3 DNA reads TGCGCCAGCAGCCGAGAAACCCACCGGGGCAGCGAAAAACTGTTTTTT.